These 27 T cell receptor beta chains were sequenced from one sample in a study of shared clonotypes between healthy human individuals. Profiling relied on immunoSEQ multiplex PCR, and the TCRdb table lists in-frame clones only, not all of them. Here the sample spans hundreds of thousands of clones, around four fifths being singletons. The specimen was memory CD4+ T cells sorted from blood. The subset here: CD45RA-negative fraction. These receptors were collected from a young woman in good health.

The gene calls are TRBV19 and TRBJ1-5; TRBD1 aligns across 8 bases. Trimming took 7 bases from V and 0 from J; bases not matched to a gene: 5. Germline values: CDR1 LNHDA, CDR2 SQIVND (reference sequence). This CDR3 spans 15 amino acids. CDR3 sequence: CASTRGRDSNQPQHF. CDR3 nucleotides: TGTGCCAGTACCAGGGGGCGCGATAGCAATCAGCCCCAGCATTTT.

The chain joins TRBV18 to TRBJ1-1; D not resolved. Trimming removed 2 bases from V and 1 base from J, with 11 bases in between. CDR1 is KGHSH, CDR2 LQKENI, per germline. This CDR3 contains 15 residues. As DNA, the CDR3 is TGTGCCAGCTCACCAAGTATCGGGGAGAACACTGAAGCTTTCTTT. It translates to CASSPSIGENTEAFF.

The gene calls are TRBV18 and TRBJ1-3; 7 positions match TRBD1. Germline loops: CDR1 KGHSH, CDR2 LQKENI. The CDR3 spans 15 residues. With 6 bases clipped from V and 2 bases from J, the junction kept 7 bases outside the gene matches. CDR3 nucleotide sequence: TGTGCCAGCTCGTCGGGACAGAAACCTGGAAACACCATATATTTT. It specifies CASSSGQKPGNTIYF.

This clone was seen just once. J is TRBJ2-5 and V is TRBV27; 15 nucleotides agree with TRBD2. The V and J ends lost 5 bases and 4 bases, in that order; junction bases with no gene match: 2. Germline V gene sequence: CDR1 MNHEY, CDR2 SMNVEV (reference sequence). CDR3 length: 15 residues. As DNA, the CDR3 is TGTGCCAGCAGTCAGGGACTAGCGGGAGGAGAGACCCAGTACTTC. Translated, it gives CASSQGLAGGETQYF.

CDR3 sequence reads: CASSLYGGDGNTIYF. The CDR3 bases are TGCGCCAGCAGCTTGTACGGAGGGGATGGAAACACCATATATTTT. The rearrangement uses TRBV5-1 and TRBJ1-3, with D possibly being TRBD1 (5 bases). Trimming removed 1 base from V and 3 bases from J, with 11 bases in between. CDR1 and CDR2 (germline): SGHRS, YFSETQ. The CDR3 extends over 15 amino acids.

The CDR3, as DNA: TGTGCCAGCAGTCTGGGACTAGCGGGAGGCGACGAGCAGTACTTC. Its protein is CASSLGLAGGDEQYF. This chain uses TRBV6-1 with TRBJ2-7; 15 nucleotides line up with TRBD2. Germline CDR1 is MNHNS and CDR2 is SASEGT. With V trimmed by 5 bases and J by 5 bases, 4 bases remained unmatched. This CDR3 comprises 15 residues.

The chain has TRBV5-1 and TRBJ1-1; D not resolved. Trimming removed 0 bases at V and 6 bases at J, with 18 bases between. In germline, CDR1 is SGHRS, CDR2 YFSETQ. There are 16 residues in the CDR3. Written as DNA, the CDR3 is TGCGCCAGCAGCTTGGCATTAACCAACCGGCGCGCTGAAGCTTTCTTT. Protein product: CASSLALTNRRAEAFF.

The chain joins TRBV10-3 to TRBJ1-5; maybe TRBD1 (6 bases). Germline V CDR1 and CDR2: ENHRY, SYGVKD. Trimming stripped 2 bases from V and 4 bases from J, with 12 bases between. The CDR3 length is 15 residues. CDR3 in DNA: TGTGCCATCAGTGAGGGGGGCAGGGATAATCAGCCCCAGCATTTT. Its translation: CAISEGGRDNQPQHF.

As for this clone: The same CDR3 is also encoded by other DNA sequences in this sample. CDR3 sequence: CASSPGQGYGYTF. The CDR3 coding sequence is TGTGCCAGCAGTCCGGGACAGGGATATGGCTACACCTTC. The chain links TRBV28 to TRBJ1-2; 9 positions match TRBD1. This CDR3 region has 13 residues. Germline CDR1 MDHEN, CDR2 SYDVKM. The V gene end was trimmed by 5 bases and the J gene end by 5 bases; junction bases not matched to a gene: 3.

CDR3 residues: CASSLGSDNEQFF. CDR3 bases: TGTGCCAGCAGCTTAGGATCAGATAATGAGCAGTTCTTC. V is TRBV7-9 and J is TRBJ2-1; no definite D call. V shed 1 base and J shed 7 bases, with 8 bases lying between them. The CDR3 sequence is 13 residues long. In germline, CDR1 is SEHNR, CDR2 FQNEAQ (reference sequence).

The chain has TRBV5-1 and TRBJ1-1; no firm D call. Germline loops: CDR1 SGHRS, CDR2 YFSETQ. The V gene lost 1 base and the J gene lost 7 bases, with 11 bases spanning the gap. The CDR3 is 13 amino acids. Here the CDR3 reads CASSLKQNVEAFF. The CDR3 DNA reads as TGCGCCAGCAGCTTGAAACAAAATGTTGAAGCTTTCTTT. The entire variable domain, with the rest obtained from reference TRBV5-1 and TRBJ1-1, is as follows: KAGVTQTPRYLIKTRGQQVTLSCSPISGHRSVSWYQQTPGQGLQFLFEYFSETQRNKGNFPGRFSGRQFSNSRSEMNVSTLELGDSALYLCASSLKQNVEAFFGQGTRLTVV.

The chain recombines TRBV5-1 with TRBJ1-2, with TRBD1 identical over 7 bases. Germline CDR1 reads SGHRS; CDR2 reads YFSETQ. The CDR3 is made up of 13 amino acids. V lost 3 bases, J lost 4 bases, and 3 bases stayed unmatched. CDR3 sequence (DNA): TGCGCCAGCAGCTACGGGACAGTCTATGGCTACACCTTC. This gives the protein CASSYGTVYGYTF.

Many counts were recorded for this clone. The rearrangement links TRBV5-1 to TRBJ2-7, with 11 bases aligning to TRBD2. From germline, CDR1 is SGHRS and CDR2 YFSETQ. V was pared by 4 bases and J by 1 base, with 4 bases of the junction left unmatched. The CDR3 loop spans 15 amino acids. For the CDR3, the DNA is TGCGCCAGCAGCGTGGGACTAGCGGTATCCTACGAGCAGTACTTC. Amino acid sequence: CASSVGLAVSYEQYF. The whole variable domain, remainder taken from reference TRBV5-1 and TRBJ2-7, is KAGVTQTPRYLIKTRGQQVTLSCSPISGHRSVSWYQQTPGQGLQFLFEYFSETQRNKGNFPGRFSGRQFSNSRSEMNVSTLELGDSALYLCASSVGLAVSYEQYFGPGTRLTVT.

This clone occurred once. V gene TRBV28 combines with J gene TRBJ1-6; D possibly corresponds to TRBD1 (6 bases). This CDR3 has 15 residues. V lost 4 bases, J lost 7 bases, and 14 bases lay in between. CDR1 is MDHEN, CDR2 SYDVKM, per germline. As DNA, the CDR3 is TGTGCCAGCAGTTCGGCGACAGGTTCCAATTCACCCCTCCACTTT. This encodes CASSSATGSNSPLHF.

On this clone: Other nucleotide sequences in the sample specify the same CDR3. The chain employs TRBV10-3 and TRBJ2-5; no reliable D call. Trimming took off 3 bases at V and 2 bases at J, with 4 bases between the two ends. Germline V gene sequence: CDR1 ENHRY, CDR2 SYGVKD. The CDR3 length is 12 residues. The CDR3 reads CAISEPQETQYF. CDR3 sequence (DNA): TGTGCCATCAGTGAACCACAAGAGACCCAGTACTTC.

A single count supports this clone. This chain links TRBV11-2 with TRBJ2-1; 8 positions agree with TRBD2. J was trimmed by 3 bases and V by 6 bases; bases with no gene match: 13. The CDR3 has 17 residues. CDR1 and CDR2 from the germline V gene are SGHAT and FQNNGV. The CDR3 DNA sequence: TGTGCCAGCAGACATTACGGGGGGGCGGTTCGCTACAATGAGCAGTTCTTC. Translating it yields CASRHYGGAVRYNEQFF.

V usage is TRBV4-1 and J usage is TRBJ2-6; D remains unclear. Germline CDR1 and CDR2: MGHRA and YSYEKL. The CDR3 runs 16 residues. V dropped 2 bases and J dropped 9 bases, with 17 bases sitting between them. The CDR3 sequence is CASSQRSPDLINVLTF. The CDR3 DNA follows: TGCGCCAGCAGCCAACGTAGCCCGGACCTGATCAACGTCCTGACTTTC.

V gene TRBV9 combines with J gene TRBJ2-7; 10 nucleotides agree with TRBD1. Germline V gives CDR1 SGDLS, CDR2 YYNGEE. The CDR3 totals 16 residues. After removal of 0 bases from V and 6 bases from J, the junction contained 9 bases not matched to a gene. As DNA, the CDR3 is TGTGCCAGCAGCGTAGCCCCGGGACAGGGGACAGGCGAGCAGTACTTC. As protein: CASSVAPGQGTGEQYF.

This clone was counted at least ten times. The rearrangement links TRBV7-9 to TRBJ2-5; TRBD2 agrees at 7 bases. There are 15 residues in the CDR3. With V trimmed by 5 bases and J by 1 base, 7 bases remained unmatched. Looked up from germline, CDR1 is SEHNR and CDR2 is FQNEAQ (reference sequence). DNA for the CDR3: TGTGCCAGCAGCGCGGAAGCGGGGACCCAAGAGACCCAGTACTTC. It is translated as CASSAEAGTQETQYF.

This chain uses TRBV5-1 with TRBJ2-5; tentative D call: TRBD2 (6 bases). The CDR3 has 15 residues. Germline values: CDR1 SGHRS, CDR2 YFSETQ. V was pared by 5 bases and J by 0 bases, with 14 bases between. CDR3 region: CASRQPGLDQETQYF. Written as DNA, the CDR3 is TGCGCCAGCAGGCAACCGGGACTGGACCAAGAGACCCAGTACTTC.

This clone was counted once. The chain joins TRBV19 to TRBJ2-1, with D possibly matching TRBD2 (6 bases). V lost 9 bases, J lost 8 bases, and 14 bases lay in between. Germline V gene lookup returns CDR1 LNHDA and CDR2 SQIVND (reference sequence). CDR3 length equals 12 residues. This chain's CDR3 is CASLGTLDEQFF. The CDR3 bases are TGTGCCAGCCTCGGGACTCTCGATGAGCAGTTCTTC.

Concerning this clone itself: This clone may be a read error of a much larger clone one base away. The same CDR3 arises from other DNA sequences in this sample as well. This chain connects TRBV5-1 to TRBJ2-1; 10 bases are shared with TRBD2. The CDR3 covers 15 residues. The V and J ends lost 4 bases and 3 bases, in that order; junction bases with no gene match: 4. Looked up from germline, CDR1 is SGHRS and CDR2 is YFSETQ. The CDR3 DNA is TGCGCCAGCAGCATCTCTAGCGGGAGCTACAATGAGCAGTTCTTC. It is translated as CASSISSGSYNEQFF.

With regard to this clone: This may stem from a read error, because a much larger clone lies one nucleotide away. CDR3: CASSLATDTQYF. As DNA, the CDR3 is TGTGCCAGCAGCTTAGCCACAGATACGCAGTATTTT. The J gene is TRBJ2-3, the V gene TRBV7-8, with D uncertain. The CDR3 has 12 amino acids. The V end lost 0 bases, the J end lost 2 bases, and 0 bases lay between the germline ends. Germline V lookup: CDR1 SGHVS, CDR2 FQNEAQ.

This clone was counted once. Here the CDR3 DNA reads TGTGCCAGCAGCTTAGGGGGTAGCTCTGGAAACACCATATATTTT. This translates into CASSLGGSSGNTIYF. V gene TRBV7-6 combines with J gene TRBJ1-3; D uncertain. V was shortened by 1 base and J by 0 bases, with 7 bases between the two germline ends. The CDR3 is 15 amino acids. Germline assignment: CDR1 SGHVS and CDR2 FNYEAQ. The full variable domain, rest sourced from reference TRBV7-6 and TRBJ1-3, is GAGVSQSPRYKVTKRGQDVALRCDPISGHVSLYWYRQALGQGPEFLTYFNYEAQQDKSGLPNDRFSAERPEGSISTLTIQRTEQRDSAMYRCASSLGGSSGNTIYFGEGSWLTVV.

J is TRBJ2-1 and V is TRBV7-2, with 10 positions matching TRBD2. CDR3 length: 16 residues. Germline V gene data show CDR1 as SGHTA and CDR2 as FQGNSA. J lost 1 base, V lost 3 bases, and 3 bases had no gene match. CDR3: CASSFDSGRSYNEQFF. The DNA of the CDR3 is TGTGCCAGCAGCTTCGATAGCGGGAGGTCCTACAATGAGCAGTTCTTC.

This clone occurred a few times. The chain combines TRBV7-9 with TRBJ2-7; 11 nucleotides align to TRBD2. The CDR3 spans 17 residues. V was clipped by 4 bases and J by 1 base; unmatched bases: 9. The germline V gene encodes CDR1 SEHNR and CDR2 FQNEAQ (reference sequence). CDR3 DNA sequence: TGTGCCAGCAGCTCATCCCCGGGGACTAGCGGATCCTACGAGCAGTACTTC. It is translated as CASSSSPGTSGSYEQYF.

The CDR3 DNA reads as TGTGCCAGCAGCCCTTGGGCCCTAGCGGGATTAGAGACCCAGTACTTC. As protein: CASSPWALAGLETQYF. The chain uses TRBV7-2 and TRBJ2-5; TRBD2 aligns across 9 bases. This CDR3 has 16 amino acids. J lost 4 bases, V lost 5 bases, and 11 bases had no gene match. Germline lookup yields CDR1 SGHTA and CDR2 FQGNSA.